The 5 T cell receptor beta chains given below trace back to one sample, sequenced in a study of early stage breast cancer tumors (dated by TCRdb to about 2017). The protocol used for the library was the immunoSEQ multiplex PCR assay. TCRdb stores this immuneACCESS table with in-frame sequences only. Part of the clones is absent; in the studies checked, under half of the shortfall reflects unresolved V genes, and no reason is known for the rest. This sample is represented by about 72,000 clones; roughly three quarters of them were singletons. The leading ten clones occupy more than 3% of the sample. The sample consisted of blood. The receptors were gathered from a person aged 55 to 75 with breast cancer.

The CDR3 spells CASSQTGGGQPQHF. The DNA of the CDR3 is TGTGCCAGCAGTCAGACAGGGGGGGGTCAGCCCCAGCATTTT. The chain uses TRBV28 and TRBJ1-5; the match to TRBD1 covers 9 bases. The CDR3 consists of 14 residues. V trimming: 5 bases; J trimming: 6 bases; junction bases outside the gene matches: 5. Germline values: CDR1 MDHEN, CDR2 SYDVKM.

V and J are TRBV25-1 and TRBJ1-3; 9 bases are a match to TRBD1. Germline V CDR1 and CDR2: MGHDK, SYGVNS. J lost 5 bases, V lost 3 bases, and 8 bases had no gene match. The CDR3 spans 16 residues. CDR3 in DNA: TGTGCCAGCAGTGACCTAACGGGACAGGGTAGAAACACCATATATTTT. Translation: CASSDLTGQGRNTIYF.

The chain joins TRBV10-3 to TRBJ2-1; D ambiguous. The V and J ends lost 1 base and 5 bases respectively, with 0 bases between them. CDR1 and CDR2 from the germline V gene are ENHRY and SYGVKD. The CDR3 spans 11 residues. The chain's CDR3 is CAISEYNEQFF. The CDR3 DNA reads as TGTGCCATCAGTGAGTACAATGAGCAGTTCTTC.

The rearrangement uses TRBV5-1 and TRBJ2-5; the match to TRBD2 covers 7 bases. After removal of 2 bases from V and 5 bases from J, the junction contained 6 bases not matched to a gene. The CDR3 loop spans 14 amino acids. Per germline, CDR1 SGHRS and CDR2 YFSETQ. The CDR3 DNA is TGCGCCAGCAGCTTCCAGGGAGGGAGGGAGACCCAGTACTTC. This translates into CASSFQGGRETQYF.

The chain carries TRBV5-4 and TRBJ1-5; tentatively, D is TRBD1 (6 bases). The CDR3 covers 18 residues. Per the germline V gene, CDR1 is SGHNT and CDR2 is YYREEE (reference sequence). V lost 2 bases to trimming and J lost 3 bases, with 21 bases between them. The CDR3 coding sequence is TGTGCCAGCAGCTTAACAGGGTTCTTAACTGTGGACAATCAGCCCCAGCATTTT. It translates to CASSLTGFLTVDNQPQHF. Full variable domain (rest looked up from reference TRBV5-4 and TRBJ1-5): ETGVTQSPTHLIKTRGQQVTLRCSSQSGHNTVSWYQQALGQGPQFIFQYYREEENGRGNFPPRFSGLQFPNYSSELNVNALELDDSALYLCASSLTGFLTVDNQPQHFGDGTRLSIL.